The clone carrying this TCR beta chain occurred a few times. What it binds is not known. Assay: immunoSEQ multiplex PCR; the TCRdb copy retains only in-frame clones and omits some. The sample lists about 100,000 clones, approximately 89% occurring once. The data originate from a study of T cell responses to AZD1222 COVID-19 vaccine. Findings and caveats of the study: The study found vaccine-associated CD4 TCRs spanning spike, dominant at 160-218 and 743-854. Females made up more of the donors, who were largely white British, and clonal diversity may have come out too low. Two AZD1222 doses significantly raised spike-specific TCR breadth and depth over controls. Per reports, nearly half of all spike-specific TCRs target regions that are unmutated in variants.

The CDR3 is 16 residues long. Trimming removed 4 bases from V and 3 bases from J; junction bases left unmatched: 5. The germline V gene encodes CDR1 SGHRS and CDR2 YFSETQ. The V gene is TRBV5-1, the J gene TRBJ1-6, with TRBD1 matching over 9 bases. The sample consisted of peripheral blood, taken 28 days after the second AZD1222 dose. This TCR was recovered from an adult who received the AZD1222 COVID-19 vaccine. The CDR3 DNA reads as TGCGCCAGCAGCCGGGACAGGGAAATCTATAATTCACCCCTCCACTTT. Translation: CASSRDREIYNSPLHF. Full variable domain (missing parts from reference TRBV5-1 and TRBJ1-6): KAGVTQTPRYLIKTRGQQVTLSCSPISGHRSVSWYQQTPGQGLQFLFEYFSETQRNKGNFPGRFSGRQFSNSRSEMNVSTLELGDSALYLCASSRDREIYNSPLHFGNGTRLTVT.